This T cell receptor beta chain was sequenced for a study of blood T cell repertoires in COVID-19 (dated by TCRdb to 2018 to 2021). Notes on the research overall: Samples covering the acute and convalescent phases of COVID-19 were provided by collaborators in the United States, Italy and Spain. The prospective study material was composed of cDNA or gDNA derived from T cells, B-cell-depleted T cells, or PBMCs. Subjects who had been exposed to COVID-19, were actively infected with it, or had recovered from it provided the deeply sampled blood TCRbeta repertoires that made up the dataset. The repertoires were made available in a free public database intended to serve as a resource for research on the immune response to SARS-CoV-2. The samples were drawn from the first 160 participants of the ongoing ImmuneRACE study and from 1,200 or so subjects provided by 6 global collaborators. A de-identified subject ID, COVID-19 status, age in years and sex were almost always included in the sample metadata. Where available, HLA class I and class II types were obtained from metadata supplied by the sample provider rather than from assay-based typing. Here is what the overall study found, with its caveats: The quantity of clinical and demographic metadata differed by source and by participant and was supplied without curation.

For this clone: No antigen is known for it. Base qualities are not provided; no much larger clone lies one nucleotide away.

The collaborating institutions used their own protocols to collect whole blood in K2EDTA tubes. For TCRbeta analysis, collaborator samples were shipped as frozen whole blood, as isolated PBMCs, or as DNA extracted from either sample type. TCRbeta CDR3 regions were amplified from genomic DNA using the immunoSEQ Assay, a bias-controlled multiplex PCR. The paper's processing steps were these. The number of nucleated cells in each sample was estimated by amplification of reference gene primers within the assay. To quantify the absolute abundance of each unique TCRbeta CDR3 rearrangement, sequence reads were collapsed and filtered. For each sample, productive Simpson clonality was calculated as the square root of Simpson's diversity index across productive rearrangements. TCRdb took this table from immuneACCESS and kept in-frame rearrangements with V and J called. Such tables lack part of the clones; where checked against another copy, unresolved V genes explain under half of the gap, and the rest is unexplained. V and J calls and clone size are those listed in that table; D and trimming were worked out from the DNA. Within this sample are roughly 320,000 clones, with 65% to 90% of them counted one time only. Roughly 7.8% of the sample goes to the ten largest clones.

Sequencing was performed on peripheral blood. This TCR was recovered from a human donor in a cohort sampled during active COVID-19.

CDR3 loop: CASSEPGQSNNSPLHF. The sequence in DNA is TGTGCCAGCAGCGAACCGGGACAGAGCAATAATTCACCCCTCCACTTT. Recombination connected TRBV2 to TRBJ1-6; 7 nucleotides in the junction match TRBD1. The CDR3, from cysteine to phenylalanine, totals 16 residues. The CDR3 DNA has 48 bases and is translated from base 1. V is cut back by 6 bases and J by 5 bases, with 10 bases in the junction unmatched. Reading the germline V gene gives CDR1 SNHLY and CDR2 FYNNEI.